This T cell receptor (beta chain) was identified during a study of T cells after yellow fever vaccination. As for the study in general: Preparation of the low-cell-number fractions used SMART-Seq v4 Ultra Low Input.

This CDR3 has 15 residues. Trimming at V came to 2 bases and at J to 5 bases, leaving 4 bases not matched to a gene. Per the germline V gene, CDR1 is SSHAT and CDR2 is FNYEAQ (reference sequence). One entry per CDR3 protein, called by TCRdb with MiXCR from the 5' RACE reads. This sample has 400,000 or so distinct CDR3 sequences, with 11% found just once. Findings and caveats of the study: A small proportion of clonotypes was detected in both the CD4 and CD8 compartments.

This clonotype was detected only a few times. The antigen is unknown. The chain employs TRBV7-7 and TRBJ2-5; 11 bases align to TRBD2. The sequencing used PBMCs, collected on the day of the first yellow fever vaccination. The receptor's source is a man younger than 35 who received the YFV17D yellow fever vaccine. The CDR3 sequence is CASSLYLAGGETQYF. The CDR3 nucleotides are TGTGCCAGCAGCTTATATCTAGCGGGGGGTGAGACCCAGTACTTC.